The TCR beta chain described here comes from a study of blood T cell repertoires in COVID-19. V gave up 6 bases and J gave up 15 bases; unmatched junction bases: 19. The CDR3 is 16 residues long. Germline CDR1 is SNHLY and CDR2 is FYNNEI. Participants, 18 to 89 years old, spanned approximately 25 US areas. Categorization into cohorts depended on clinical history that participants reported. Produced via immunoSEQ multiplex PCR; TCRdb's table is partial and in-frame only. This repertoire shows hundreds of thousands of clones, around 85% found once; its top ten account for 3.8%. The genes are TRBV2 and TRBJ2-1, with 11 bases fitting TRBD2. Sequenced material: PBMCs or T cells enriched from blood (not recorded which). This TCR came from a woman aged 40 to 50 with acute COVID-19. The chain's CDR3 is CASRKNGGLADPKAFF. DNA for the CDR3: TGTGCCAGCAGAAAAAATGGGGGACTAGCGGACCCCAAGGCGTTCTTC.